This entry lists 9 T cell receptor beta chains sequenced from one sample in a study of Ad26.COV2.S vaccination and SARS-CoV-2 variants. The sample's treatment: 15 to 20 received Ad26.COV2.S at low or high dose, single or two shots; roughly 5 received placebo; per-sample allocation not given. Collection of samples fell on day 63 after the first vaccine or placebo injection. Sequencing used immunoSEQ multiplex PCR; TCRdb keeps in-frame clones, though not all of them. The profile covers under 550,000 clones, with approximately 87% appearing a single time and around 3.6% taken by the ten largest. The source material was peripheral blood, sampled in a trial of Ad26.COV2.S vaccine versus placebo. These receptors were taken from a person between 18 and 65 years old who received the Ad26.COV2.S COVID-19 vaccine or a placebo.

The chain couples TRBV19 to TRBJ1-5; D uncertain. Trimming stripped 4 bases from V and 1 base from J, with 11 bases between. Germline CDR1 LNHDA, CDR2 SQIVND (reference sequence). CDR3 length: 15 residues. CDR3 DNA: TGTGCCAGTAGTAGGGTCACGCCGAGCAATCAGCCCCAGCATTTT. It encodes CASSRVTPSNQPQHF.

The chain couples TRBV27 to TRBJ2-5, with D perhaps being TRBD1 or TRBD2 (5 bases each). V gave up 1 base and J gave up 6 bases, with 9 bases separating them. Germline V CDR1 and CDR2: MNHEY, SMNVEV (reference sequence). The CDR3 loop spans 13 amino acids. CDR3 nucleotide sequence: TGTGCCAGCAGTTTATTCGGGGCTCAGACCCAGTACTTC. It is translated as CASSLFGAQTQYF.

The chain links TRBV19 to TRBJ2-7, with a tentative D call TRBD2 (5 bases). V was pared by 5 bases and J by 2 bases, with 10 bases between. Germline CDR1 reads LNHDA; CDR2 reads SQIVND (reference sequence). This CDR3 has 13 residues. The CDR3 DNA follows: TGTGCCAGTAGTGCCGGGATTGCCTACGAGCAGTACTTC. Translating gives CASSAGIAYEQYF.

This chain uses TRBV28 with TRBJ2-3; D is unresolved. This CDR3 contains 14 residues. V shed 5 bases and J shed 2 bases, with 11 bases lying between them. Germline V gene sequence: CDR1 MDHEN, CDR2 SYDVKM. The CDR3 is CASSLREDTDTQYF. CDR3 in DNA: TGTGCCAGCAGTCTCCGCGAGGACACAGATACGCAGTATTTT.

The chain recombines TRBV30 with TRBJ1-5, with TRBD1 as a possible D gene (5 bases). This CDR3 is built from 12 residues. The ends were cut back, 2 bases at V and 12 bases at J, with 14 bases in the middle. Germline V gives CDR1 GTSNPN, CDR2 SVGIG (reference sequence). CDR3 residues: CAWSPSGGNQHF. The CDR3 region has the DNA TGTGCCTGGAGTCCCTCCGGGGGTAACCAGCATTTT.

The gene calls are TRBV7-9 and TRBJ2-1; D ambiguous. The V end lost 7 bases, the J end lost 2 bases, and 6 bases lay between the germline ends. There are 12 residues in the CDR3. CDR1 SEHNR and CDR2 FQNEAQ come from the germline V gene (reference sequence). For the CDR3, the DNA is TGTGCCAGCACCCCACCCTACAATGAGCAGTTCTTC. Protein sequence: CASTPPYNEQFF.

This clone was found once. The chain has TRBV28 and TRBJ2-2, with D possibly called TRBD1 or TRBD2 (5 bases each). This CDR3 contains 15 residues. Germline assignment: CDR1 MDHEN and CDR2 SYDVKM. V lost 4 bases to trimming and J lost 6 bases, with 15 bases between them. DNA of the CDR3: TGTGCCAGCAGTTCCCGGGGCCTAACGGCCGGGGAGCTGTTTTTT. Its translation: CASSSRGLTAGELFF.

The chain uses TRBV9 and TRBJ1-1; TRBD1 is a possible D gene (5 bases). The CDR3 extends over 13 amino acids. V dropped 3 bases and J dropped 6 bases, with 12 bases sitting between them. The germline V gene has CDR1 SGDLS and CDR2 YYNGEE. As DNA, the CDR3 is TGTGCCAGCAGCGGGGGGTACGGACCTGAAGCTTTCTTT. Translation gives CASSGGYGPEAFF.

This chain uses TRBV28 with TRBJ2-3, with D tentatively TRBD1 (6 bases). V lost 4 bases to trimming and J lost 6 bases, with 14 bases between them. Germline V gives CDR1 MDHEN, CDR2 SYDVKM. The CDR3 sequence is 14 residues long. The CDR3 DNA is TGTGCCAGCAGTTCCGACAGGAGGATGGATACGCAGTATTTT. Translated: CASSSDRRMDTQYF.